These 13 T cell receptor beta chains were sequenced from one sample in a study of blood T cell repertoires in COVID-19. Generated by immunoSEQ multiplex PCR, the TCRdb table keeps only in-frame clones and is missing some. The sample lists roughly 77,000 clones; 76% were seen once. The sample taken for sequencing was peripheral blood. The receptors originated from a man between 60 and 75 years old with COVID-19, enrolled during active disease.

The gene calls are TRBV20-1 and TRBJ2-7; TRBD2 agrees at 9 bases. The CDR3 loop spans 16 amino acids. V shed 3 bases and J 6 bases; nucleotides not matched to a gene: 15. Germline CDR1 DFQATT, CDR2 SNEGSKA (reference sequence). This CDR3 reads CSASGTSSSGGSEQYF. The CDR3, as DNA: TGCAGTGCTAGTGGGACTAGCTCATCGGGGGGTTCCGAGCAGTACTTC.

The chain is built from TRBV28 and TRBJ1-2; D gene uncertain. This CDR3 has 13 amino acids. The germline V gene encodes CDR1 MDHEN and CDR2 SYDVKM. Between the trimmed V and J ends, which lost 2 bases and 3 bases, there was a span of 7 bases. The CDR3 DNA is TGTGCCAGCAGTTTACCCGGGGACTATGGCTACACCTTC. It is translated as CASSLPGDYGYTF.

The gene calls are TRBV2 and TRBJ1-6; TRBD1 matches 9 bases. The CDR3 loop spans 14 amino acids. J was trimmed by 10 bases and V by 4 bases; bases with no gene match: 5. The germline V gene has CDR1 SNHLY and CDR2 FYNNEI. The CDR3 reads CASSAVGQGSPLHF. The CDR3 coding sequence is TGTGCCAGCAGTGCGGTGGGACAGGGATCACCCCTCCACTTT.

The genes are TRBV25-1 and TRBJ2-1, with D possibly matching TRBD2 (5 bases). Germline CDR1 is MGHDK and CDR2 is SYGVNS. V was cut by 1 base and J by 4 bases, with 14 bases left in between. The CDR3 extends over 16 amino acids. The CDR3 sequence: CASSEFLFSGYNEQFF. CDR3 DNA: TGTGCCAGCAGTGAATTCCTCTTCTCGGGATACAATGAGCAGTTCTTC. Full variable domain (remainder filled in from reference TRBV25-1 and TRBJ2-1): EADIYQTPRYLVIGTGKKITLECSQTMGHDKMYWYQQDPGMELHLIHYSYGVNSTEKGDLSSESTVSRIRTEHFPLTLESARPSHTSQYLCASSEFLFSGYNEQFFGPGTRLTVL.

The chain carries TRBV4-1 and TRBJ2-5; TRBD2 agrees at 9 bases. Germline V gene data show CDR1 as MGHRA and CDR2 as YSYEKL. J was trimmed by 3 bases and V by 1 base; bases with no gene match: 6. CDR3 size: 16 residues. CDR3 loop: CASSQGGLARKETQYF. In nucleotides, the CDR3 is TGCGCCAGCAGCCAAGGAGGACTAGCGAGAAAAGAGACCCAGTACTTC.

CDR3 in DNA: TGTGCCAGCAGTAGCGCGAACACCGGGGAGCTGTTTTTT. Translating gives CASSSANTGELFF. The genes are TRBV6-6 and TRBJ2-2; no firm D call. CDR3 length: 13 amino acids. CDR1 is MNHNY and CDR2 is SVGAGI in the germline V gene (reference sequence). Trimming pared 5 bases from V and 0 bases from J, leaving 4 bases between.

The chain carries TRBV19 and TRBJ1-1; D remains ambiguous. Germline values: CDR1 LNHDA, CDR2 SQIVND (reference sequence). This CDR3 is 14 amino acids long. The V gene lost 6 bases and the J gene lost 4 bases, with 15 bases spanning the gap. CDR3 in amino acids: CASRIVGRGTEAFF. The CDR3 DNA follows: TGTGCCAGTAGAATTGTCGGGCGGGGCACTGAAGCTTTCTTT.

The gene calls are TRBV19 and TRBJ1-1; 8 bases agree with TRBD1. There are 16 residues in the CDR3. V shed 4 bases, J shed 8 bases, and the junction held 15 bases outside the gene matches. Germline values: CDR1 LNHDA, CDR2 SQIVND (reference sequence). In nucleotides, the CDR3 is TGTGCCAGTAGTAGGGGAGTTTTTTTGGGACAGGCAGAAGCTTTCTTT. Translation: CASSRGVFLGQAEAFF.

The chain recombines TRBV5-4 with TRBJ2-7; D call uncertain. Germline V gene lookup returns CDR1 SGHNT and CDR2 YYREEE (reference sequence). This CDR3 has 13 amino acids. Deletions cut 2 bases from V and 3 bases from J, with 9 bases between. The DNA of the CDR3 is TGTGCCAGCAGCTTCCAAGGCGGCTACGAGCAGTACTTC. Amino acids: CASSFQGGYEQYF.

The V call is TRBV2, the J call TRBJ1-6, with unresolved D. Trimming cost V 8 bases and J 7 bases, with 12 bases left between them. Germline V CDR1 and CDR2: SNHLY, FYNNEI. The CDR3 is 13 amino acids. The CDR3 spells CASAAGANSPLHF. CDR3 sequence (DNA): TGTGCCAGCGCTGCTGGAGCCAATTCACCCCTCCACTTT.

J is TRBJ1-5 and V is TRBV10-2; TRBD1 matches 8 bases. The V and J ends lost 5 bases and 7 bases, in that order; junction bases with no gene match: 7. From germline, CDR1 is WSHSY and CDR2 SAAADI. This CDR3 has 14 residues. Here the CDR3 reads CASSFRGQGQPQHF. As DNA, the CDR3 is TGCGCCAGCAGTTTCAGGGGGCAGGGACAGCCCCAGCATTTT.

V is TRBV18 and J is TRBJ2-1; 9 bases align to TRBD1. There are 14 residues in the CDR3. J lost 8 bases, V lost 3 bases, and 5 bases had no gene match. Germline V gives CDR1 KGHSH, CDR2 LQKENI. In nucleotides, the CDR3 is TGTGCCAGCTCACCTGGGACAGGGCGGGATGAGCAGTTCTTC. The encoded protein is CASSPGTGRDEQFF. The entire variable domain, with the rest obtained from reference TRBV18 and TRBJ2-1, is as follows: NAGVMQNPRHLVRRRGQEARLRCSPMKGHSHVYWYRQLPEEGLKFMVYLQKENIIDESGMPKERFSAEFPKEGPSILRIQQVVRGDSAAYFCASSPGTGRDEQFFGPGTRLTVL.

This clone was detected once. The chain uses TRBV19 and TRBJ1-1; no reliable D call. The germline V gene encodes CDR1 LNHDA and CDR2 SQIVND (reference sequence). The CDR3 is made up of 15 amino acids. Trimming pared 0 bases from V and 2 bases from J, leaving 10 bases between. CDR3 coding DNA: TGTGCCAGTAGTATAGATCCGAGAACCAACACTGAAGCTTTCTTT. Protein product: CASSIDPRTNTEAFF.